This T cell receptor (beta chain) emerged from a study of T cell repertoires in cytomegalovirus infection. Across the whole study: CMV infection together with matching HLA type was indicated by public TCR beta signatures.

TCRdb re-analysed the reads in MiXCR, keeping a single row per CDR3 protein. The data show 560,000 or so distinct CDR3 sequences, approximately 16% seen once. Germline values: CDR1 MNHEY, CDR2 SMNVEV (reference sequence). V was pared by 2 bases and J by 7 bases, with 9 bases between. This CDR3 has 14 residues. This sequence originates from a human donor in good health (CMV status not recorded). Some clones in this sample may be carry-over from other donors' samples. The genes are TRBV27 and TRBJ1-6; D is unresolved. Sequenced material: CD8+ T cells from PBMCs. Here the CDR3 DNA reads TGTGCCAGCAGTTTACGAGGGATCAATTCACCCCTCCACTTT. Its protein product is CASSLRGINSPLHF.